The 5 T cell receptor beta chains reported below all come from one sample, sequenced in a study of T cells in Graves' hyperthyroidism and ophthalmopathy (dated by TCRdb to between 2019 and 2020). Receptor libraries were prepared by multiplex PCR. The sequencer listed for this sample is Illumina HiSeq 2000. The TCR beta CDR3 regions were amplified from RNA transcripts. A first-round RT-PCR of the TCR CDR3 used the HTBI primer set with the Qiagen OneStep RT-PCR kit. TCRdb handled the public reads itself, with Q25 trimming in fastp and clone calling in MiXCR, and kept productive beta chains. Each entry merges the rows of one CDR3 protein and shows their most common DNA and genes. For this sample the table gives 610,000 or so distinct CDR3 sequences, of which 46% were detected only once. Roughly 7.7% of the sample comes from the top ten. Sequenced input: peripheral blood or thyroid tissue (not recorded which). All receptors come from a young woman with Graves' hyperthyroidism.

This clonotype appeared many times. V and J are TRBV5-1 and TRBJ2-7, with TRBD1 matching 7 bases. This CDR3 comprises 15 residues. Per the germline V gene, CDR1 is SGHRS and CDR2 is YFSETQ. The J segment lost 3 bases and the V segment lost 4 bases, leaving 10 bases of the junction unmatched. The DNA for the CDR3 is TGCGCCAGCAGCCCCGGGACAGAGAGGTTCTACGAGCAGTACTTC. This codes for CASSPGTERFYEQYF. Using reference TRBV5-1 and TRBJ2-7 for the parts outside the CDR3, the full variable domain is KAGVTQTPRYLIKTRGQQVTLSCSPISGHRSVSWYQQTPGQGLQFLFEYFSETQRNKGNFPGRFSGRQFSNSRSEMNVSTLELGDSALYLCASSPGTERFYEQYFGPGTRLTVT.

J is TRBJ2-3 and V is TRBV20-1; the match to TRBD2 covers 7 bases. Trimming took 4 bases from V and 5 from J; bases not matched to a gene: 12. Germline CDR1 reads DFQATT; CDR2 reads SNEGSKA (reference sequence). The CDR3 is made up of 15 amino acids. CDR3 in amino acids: CSATTQGGTGDTQYF. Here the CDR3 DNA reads TGCAGTGCTACGACTCAGGGAGGGACGGGAGATACGCAGTATTTT.

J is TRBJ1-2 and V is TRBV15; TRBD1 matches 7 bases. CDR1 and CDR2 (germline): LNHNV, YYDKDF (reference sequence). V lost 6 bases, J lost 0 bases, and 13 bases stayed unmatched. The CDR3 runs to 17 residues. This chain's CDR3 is CATSKGTGDSSNYGYTF. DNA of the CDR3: TGTGCCACCAGTAAGGGAACCGGGGACAGTTCTAACTATGGCTACACCTTC.

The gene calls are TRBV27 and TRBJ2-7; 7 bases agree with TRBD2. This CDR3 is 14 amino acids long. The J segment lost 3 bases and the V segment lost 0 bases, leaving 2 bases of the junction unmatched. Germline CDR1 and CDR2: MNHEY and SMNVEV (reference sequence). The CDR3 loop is CASSLSSSGYEQYF. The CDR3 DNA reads TGTGCCAGCAGTTTATCTTCTAGCGGCTACGAGCAGTACTTC.

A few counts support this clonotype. The DNA of the CDR3 is TGTGCCAGCAGCTTAGCCTCGACAGGAGGTCAGCCCCAGCATTTT. Its translation: CASSLASTGGQPQHF. The chain is built from TRBV7-2 and TRBJ1-5; possibly TRBD1 for D (6 bases). This CDR3 region has 15 residues. The germline V gene has CDR1 SGHTA and CDR2 FQGNSA. Between the trimmed V and J ends, which lost 0 bases and 6 bases, there was a span of 12 bases.